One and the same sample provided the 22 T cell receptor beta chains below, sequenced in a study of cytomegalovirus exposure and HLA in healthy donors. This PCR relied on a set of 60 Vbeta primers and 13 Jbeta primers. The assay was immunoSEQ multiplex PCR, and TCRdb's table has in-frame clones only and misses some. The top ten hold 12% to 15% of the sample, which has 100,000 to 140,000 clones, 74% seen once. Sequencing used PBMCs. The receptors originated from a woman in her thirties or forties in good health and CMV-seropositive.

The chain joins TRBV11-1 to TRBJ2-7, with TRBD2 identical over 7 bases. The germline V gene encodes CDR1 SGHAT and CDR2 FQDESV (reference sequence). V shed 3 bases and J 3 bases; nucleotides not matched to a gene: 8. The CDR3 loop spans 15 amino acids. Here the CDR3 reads CASSFGYGGDYEQYF. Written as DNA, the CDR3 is TGTGCCAGCAGCTTCGGATATGGGGGGGACTACGAGCAGTACTTC.

CDR3 residues: CASRGDRRNTEAFF. In nucleotides, the CDR3 is TGTGCCAGCAGGGGCGACAGGAGGAACACTGAAGCTTTCTTT. The chain is built from TRBV19 and TRBJ1-1; TRBD1 might be the D (6 bases). Germline CDR1 LNHDA, CDR2 SQIVND (reference sequence). This CDR3 has 14 residues. V was trimmed by 9 bases and J by 1 base, leaving 15 bases between them.

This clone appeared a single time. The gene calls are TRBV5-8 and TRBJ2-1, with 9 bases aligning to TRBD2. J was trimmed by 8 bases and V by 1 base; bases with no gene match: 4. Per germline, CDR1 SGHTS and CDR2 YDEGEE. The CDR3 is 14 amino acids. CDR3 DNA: TGTGCCAGCAGCTTGATGCGGGGGGGCCATGAGCAGTTCTTC. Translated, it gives CASSLMRGGHEQFF.

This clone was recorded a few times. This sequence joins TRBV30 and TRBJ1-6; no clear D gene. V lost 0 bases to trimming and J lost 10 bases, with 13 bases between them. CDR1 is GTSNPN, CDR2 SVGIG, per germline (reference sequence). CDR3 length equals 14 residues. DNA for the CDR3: TGTGCCTGGAGTGTACTCGGGTCCTCGTCACCCCTCCACTTT. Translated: CAWSVLGSSSPLHF.

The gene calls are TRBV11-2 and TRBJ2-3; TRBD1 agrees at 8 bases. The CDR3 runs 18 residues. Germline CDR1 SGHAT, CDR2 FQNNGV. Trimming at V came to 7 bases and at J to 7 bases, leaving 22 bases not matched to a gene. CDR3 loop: CASNRSPQTGAFGNTQYF. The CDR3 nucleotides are TGTGCCAGCAATAGATCACCCCAGACAGGGGCGTTTGGAAATACGCAGTATTTT.

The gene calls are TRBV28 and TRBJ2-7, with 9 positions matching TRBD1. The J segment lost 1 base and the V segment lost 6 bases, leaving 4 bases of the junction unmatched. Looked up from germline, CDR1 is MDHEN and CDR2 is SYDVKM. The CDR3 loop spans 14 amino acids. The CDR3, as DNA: TGTGCCAGCAGCACCGGGACAGGGTCCTACGAGCAGTACTTC. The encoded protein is CASSTGTGSYEQYF.

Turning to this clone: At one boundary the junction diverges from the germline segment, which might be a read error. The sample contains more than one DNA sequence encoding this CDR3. CDR3 in amino acids: CAWSVRLIMREGNTEAFF. CDR3 nucleotide sequence: TGTGCCTGGAGTGTACGGTTAATCATGCGGGAGGGGAACACTGAGGCTTTCTTT. J is TRBJ1-1 and V is TRBV30; weak D call: TRBD1 (5 bases). Germline V CDR1 and CDR2: GTSNPN, SVGIG (reference sequence). There are 18 residues in the CDR3.

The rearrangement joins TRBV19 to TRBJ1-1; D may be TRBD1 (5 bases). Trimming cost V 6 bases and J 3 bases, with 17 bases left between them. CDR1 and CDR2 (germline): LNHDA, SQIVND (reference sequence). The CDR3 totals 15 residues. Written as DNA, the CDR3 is TGTGCCAGTAGAAGGGGACTTGGATGGGACACTGAAGCTTTCTTT. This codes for CASRRGLGWDTEAFF.

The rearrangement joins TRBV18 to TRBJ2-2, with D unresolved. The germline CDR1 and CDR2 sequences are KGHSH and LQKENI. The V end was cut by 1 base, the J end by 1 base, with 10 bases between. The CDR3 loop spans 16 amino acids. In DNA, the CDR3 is TGTGCCAGCTCACCACGTAACGGTTTGAACACCGGGGAGCTGTTTTTT. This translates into CASSPRNGLNTGELFF.

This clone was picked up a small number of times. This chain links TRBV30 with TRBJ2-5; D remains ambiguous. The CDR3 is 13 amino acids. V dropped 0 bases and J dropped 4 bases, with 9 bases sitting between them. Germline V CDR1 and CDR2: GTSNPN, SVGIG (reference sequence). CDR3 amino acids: CAWSVNNRETQYF. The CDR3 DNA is TGTGCCTGGAGTGTAAACAACAGAGAGACCCAGTACTTC.

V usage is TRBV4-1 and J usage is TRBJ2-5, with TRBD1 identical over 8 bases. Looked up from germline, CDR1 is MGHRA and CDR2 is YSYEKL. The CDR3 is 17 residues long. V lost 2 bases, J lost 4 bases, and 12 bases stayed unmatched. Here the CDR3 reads CASSQWTGPRRRETQYF. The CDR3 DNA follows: TGCGCCAGCAGCCAATGGACAGGGCCACGACGGAGAGAGACCCAGTACTTC.

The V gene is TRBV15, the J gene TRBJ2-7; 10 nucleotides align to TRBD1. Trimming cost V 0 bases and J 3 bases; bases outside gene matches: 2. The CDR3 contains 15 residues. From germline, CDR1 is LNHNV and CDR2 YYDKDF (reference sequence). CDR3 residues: CATSRDWDRGYEQYF. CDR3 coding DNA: TGTGCCACCAGCAGAGATTGGGACAGGGGCTACGAGCAGTACTTC.

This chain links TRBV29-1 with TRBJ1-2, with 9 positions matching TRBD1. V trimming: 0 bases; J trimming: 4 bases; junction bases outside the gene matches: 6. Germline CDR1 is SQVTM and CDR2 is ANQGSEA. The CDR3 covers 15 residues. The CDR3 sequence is CSVEDRTGVTYGYTF. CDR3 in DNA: TGCAGCGTTGAAGATCGGACAGGGGTAACCTATGGCTACACCTTC.

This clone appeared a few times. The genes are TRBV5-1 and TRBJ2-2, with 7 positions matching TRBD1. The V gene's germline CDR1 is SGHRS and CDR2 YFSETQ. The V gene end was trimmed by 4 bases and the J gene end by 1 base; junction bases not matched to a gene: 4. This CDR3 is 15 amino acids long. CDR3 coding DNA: TGCGCCAGCAGCCCCGACAGGGAGAACACCGGGGAGCTGTTTTTT. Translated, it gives CASSPDRENTGELFF.

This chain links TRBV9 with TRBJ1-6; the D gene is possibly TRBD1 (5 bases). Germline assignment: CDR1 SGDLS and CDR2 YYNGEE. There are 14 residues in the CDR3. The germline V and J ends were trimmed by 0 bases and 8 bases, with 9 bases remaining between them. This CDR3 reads CASSVGGEDSPLHF. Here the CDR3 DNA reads TGTGCCAGCAGCGTAGGAGGGGAGGATTCACCCCTCCACTTT.

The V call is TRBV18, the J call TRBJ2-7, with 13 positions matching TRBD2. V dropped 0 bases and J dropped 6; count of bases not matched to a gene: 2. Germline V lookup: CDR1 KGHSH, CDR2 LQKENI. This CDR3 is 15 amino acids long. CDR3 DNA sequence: TGTGCCAGCTCACCACCGACTAGCGGGGGGAGCGAGCAGTACTTC. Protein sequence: CASSPPTSGGSEQYF.

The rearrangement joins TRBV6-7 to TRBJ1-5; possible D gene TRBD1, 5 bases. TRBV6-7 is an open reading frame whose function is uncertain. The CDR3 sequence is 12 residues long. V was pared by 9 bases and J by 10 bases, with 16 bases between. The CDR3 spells CASSLPGSPQHF. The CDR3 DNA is TGTGCCAGTTCCCTGCCAGGGTCCCCCCAGCATTTT.

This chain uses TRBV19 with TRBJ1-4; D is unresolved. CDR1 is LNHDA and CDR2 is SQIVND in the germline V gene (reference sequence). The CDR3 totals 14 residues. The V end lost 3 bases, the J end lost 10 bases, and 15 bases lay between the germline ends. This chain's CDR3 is CASSISVTPRKLFF. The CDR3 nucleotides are TGTGCCAGTAGTATTTCCGTAACACCTCGAAAACTGTTTTTT. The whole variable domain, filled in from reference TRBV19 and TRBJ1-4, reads DGGITQSPKYLFRKEGQNVTLSCEQNLNHDAMYWYRQDPGQGLRLIYYSQIVNDFQKGDIAEGYSVSREKKESFPLTVTSAQKNPTAFYLCASSISVTPRKLFFGSGTQLSVL.

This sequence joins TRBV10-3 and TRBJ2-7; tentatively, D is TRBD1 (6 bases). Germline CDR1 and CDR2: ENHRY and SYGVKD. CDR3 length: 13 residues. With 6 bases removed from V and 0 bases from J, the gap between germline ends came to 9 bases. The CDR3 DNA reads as TGTGCCATCAGACTGGACAGCTCCTACGAGCAGTACTTC. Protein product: CAIRLDSSYEQYF.

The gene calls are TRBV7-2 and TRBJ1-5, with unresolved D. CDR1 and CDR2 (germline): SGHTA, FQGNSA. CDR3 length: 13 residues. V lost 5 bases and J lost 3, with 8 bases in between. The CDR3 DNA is TGTGCCAGCAGCCTTAGTAACAATCAGCCCCAGCATTTT. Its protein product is CASSLSNNQPQHF.

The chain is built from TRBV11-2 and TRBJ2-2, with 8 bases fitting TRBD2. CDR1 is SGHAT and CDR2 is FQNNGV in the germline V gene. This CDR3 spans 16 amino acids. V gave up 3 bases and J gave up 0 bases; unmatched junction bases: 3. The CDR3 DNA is TGTGCCAGCAGCTTCCGAGCGGGGGCGAACACCGGGGAGCTGTTTTTT. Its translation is CASSFRAGANTGELFF.

In nucleotides, the CDR3 is TGTGCCTGGAGTGCCCTAGGGGGCTTCTCCTACGAGCAGTACTTC. It translates to CAWSALGGFSYEQYF. The V and J genes are TRBV30 and TRBJ2-7; TRBD1 matches 7 bases. The V gene's germline CDR1 is GTSNPN and CDR2 SVGIG (reference sequence). There are 15 residues in the CDR3. V was clipped by 1 base and J by 0 bases; unmatched bases: 6. The variable domain in full, with the rest retrieved from reference TRBV30 and TRBJ2-7, is SQTIHQWPATLVQPVGSPLSLECTVEGTSNPNLYWYRQAAGRGLQLLFYSVGIGQISSEVPQNLSASRPQDRQFILSSKKLLLSDSGFYLCAWSALGGFSYEQYFGPGTRLTVT.